This T cell receptor beta chain is drawn from a study of CD8+ T cells in alopecia areata. The study's findings and limits: Among the top 100, expanded CD8+ clones, as well as scalp clonality, were significantly decreased by tofacitinib. Many of the expanded lesional clones endured in scalp and blood while on tofacitinib. Clonality exceeded that of normal scalp in lesional scalp, most notably in alopecia totalis/universalis.

Reverse transcribed after extraction, RNA yielded cDNA as the sequencing template. This table comes from immunoSEQ multiplex PCR, and its TCRdb copy is limited to in-frame clones, with some not included. The data show about 120,000 clones, about 50% seen once. Documented treatment: oral pan-JAK inhibitor, 5-10 mg twice daily. On this clone itself: Its antigen is not known.

The CDR3 sequence is 12 residues long. Germline CDR1 MGHDK, CDR2 SYGVNS. V was clipped by 10 bases and J by 4 bases; unmatched bases: 5. The genes are TRBV25-1 and TRBJ1-2; 8 bases match TRBD1. The sequence was collected from a human donor with alopecia areata. The sequenced sample was CD4+ T cells sorted from blood, obtained at week 4, from a patient treated with tofacitinib. This chain's CDR3 is CATQGAGYGYTF. CDR3 bases: TGTGCCACTCAGGGGGCGGGCTATGGCTACACCTTC.